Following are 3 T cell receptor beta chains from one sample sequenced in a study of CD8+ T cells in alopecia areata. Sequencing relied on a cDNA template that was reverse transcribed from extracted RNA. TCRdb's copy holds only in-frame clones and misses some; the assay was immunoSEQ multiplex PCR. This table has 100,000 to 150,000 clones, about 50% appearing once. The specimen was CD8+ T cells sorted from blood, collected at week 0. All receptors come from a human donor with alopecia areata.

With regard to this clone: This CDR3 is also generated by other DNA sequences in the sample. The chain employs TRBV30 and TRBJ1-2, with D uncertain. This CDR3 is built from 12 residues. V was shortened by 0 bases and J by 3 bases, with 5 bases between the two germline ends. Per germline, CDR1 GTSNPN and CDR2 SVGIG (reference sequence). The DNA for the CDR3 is TGTGCCTGGAGTGTTGGGGACTATGGCTACACCTTC. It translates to CAWSVGDYGYTF. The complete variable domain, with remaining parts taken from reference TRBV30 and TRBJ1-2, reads SQTIHQWPATLVQPVGSPLSLECTVEGTSNPNLYWYRQAAGRGLQLLFYSVGIGQISSEVPQNLSASRPQDRQFILSSKKLLLSDSGFYLCAWSVGDYGYTFGSGTRLTVV.

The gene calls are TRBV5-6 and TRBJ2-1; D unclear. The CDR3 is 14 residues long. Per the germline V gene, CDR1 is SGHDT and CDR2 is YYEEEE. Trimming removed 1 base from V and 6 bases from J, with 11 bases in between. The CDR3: CASSLLGFSNEQFF. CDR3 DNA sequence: TGTGCCAGCAGCTTGTTAGGATTCTCCAATGAGCAGTTCTTC.

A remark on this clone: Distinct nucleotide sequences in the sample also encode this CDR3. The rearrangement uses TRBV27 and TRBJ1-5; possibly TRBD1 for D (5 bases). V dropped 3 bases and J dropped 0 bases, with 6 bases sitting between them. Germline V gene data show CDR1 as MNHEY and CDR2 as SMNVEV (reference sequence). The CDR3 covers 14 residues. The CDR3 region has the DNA TGTGCCAGCAGTTTCGGGGGTAGCAATCAGCCCCAGCATTTT. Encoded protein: CASSFGGSNQPQHF.